What follows are 28 T cell receptor beta chains derived from one specimen sequenced in a study of T cell changes during pregnancy in multiple sclerosis. TCRdb's table, derived via immunoSEQ multiplex PCR, lists solely in-frame clones and lacks some. The table shows just under 65,000 clones, with about 94% occurring only once. Source: CD8+ T cells from peripheral blood mononuclear cells, taken in the second trimester of pregnancy. These receptors came from a female donor with multiple sclerosis, enrolled in a pregnancy study.

This chain connects TRBV19 to TRBJ2-1; 8 bases agree with TRBD2. V dropped 4 bases and J dropped 2; count of bases not matched to a gene: 7. The CDR3 loop spans 16 amino acids. Germline loops: CDR1 LNHDA, CDR2 SQIVND (reference sequence). DNA for the CDR3: TGTGCCAGTAGTACGGCTCTAGCGGGTCCCTACAATGAGCAGTTCTTC. It translates to CASSTALAGPYNEQFF. Full variable domain (rest looked up from reference TRBV19 and TRBJ2-1): DGGITQSPKYLFRKEGQNVTLSCEQNLNHDAMYWYRQDPGQGLRLIYYSQIVNDFQKGDIAEGYSVSREKKESFPLTVTSAQKNPTAFYLCASSTALAGPYNEQFFGPGTRLTVL.

The rearrangement links TRBV4-2 to TRBJ2-7; possibly TRBD2 for D (6 bases). Germline values: CDR1 LGHNA, CDR2 YNFKEQ. The CDR3 contains 14 residues. The V and J ends lost 2 bases and 6 bases respectively, with 14 bases between them. The CDR3 loop is CASSQMGLPSEQYF. The DNA for the CDR3 is TGTGCCAGCAGCCAAATGGGACTGCCCAGCGAGCAGTACTTC.

This sequence joins TRBV9 and TRBJ1-3; D not certain. Germline V gives CDR1 SGDLS, CDR2 YYNGEE. This CDR3 has 14 residues. V lost 2 bases and J lost 2, with 8 bases in between. The CDR3 nucleotides read TGTGCCAGCAGCGTTGGGGAGGCTGGAAACACCATATATTTT. It encodes CASSVGEAGNTIYF. Filled out from reference TRBV9 and TRBJ1-3, the complete variable domain reads DSGVTQTPKHLITATGQRVTLRCSPRSGDLSVYWYQQSLDQGLQFLIQYYNGEERAKGNILERFSAQQFPDLHSELNLSSLELGDSALYFCASSVGEAGNTIYFGEGSWLTVV.

The V gene is TRBV5-6, the J gene TRBJ1-2; D ambiguous. The CDR3 runs to 15 residues. Germline CDR1 reads SGHDT; CDR2 reads YYEEEE. The germline V and J ends were trimmed by 1 base and 0 bases, with 10 bases remaining between them. The CDR3 DNA sequence: TGTGCCAGCAGCTTGAAGGCGGGAGCTAACTATGGCTACACCTTC. Translating it yields CASSLKAGANYGYTF.

V usage is TRBV5-1 and J usage is TRBJ2-1; TRBD2 is a possible D gene (5 bases). CDR3 length: 16 residues. The germline CDR1 and CDR2 sequences are SGHRS and YFSETQ. The V and J ends lost 4 bases and 0 bases respectively, with 14 bases between them. DNA of the CDR3: TGCGCCAGCAGCCCACGTAGCGCGAGCTCCTACAATGAGCAGTTCTTC. Its translation is CASSPRSASSYNEQFF. The variable domain in full, completed from reference TRBV5-1 and TRBJ2-1, reads KAGVTQTPRYLIKTRGQQVTLSCSPISGHRSVSWYQQTPGQGLQFLFEYFSETQRNKGNFPGRFSGRQFSNSRSEMNVSTLELGDSALYLCASSPRSASSYNEQFFGPGTRLTVL.

The chain employs TRBV9 and TRBJ2-1; D uncertain. The CDR3 sequence is 13 residues long. The germline V and J ends were trimmed by 0 bases and 7 bases, with 8 bases remaining between them. CDR1 and CDR2 (germline): SGDLS, YYNGEE. CDR3 sequence reads: CASSVDQKNEQFF. The CDR3 region has the DNA TGTGCCAGCAGCGTAGATCAGAAAAATGAGCAGTTCTTC.

The gene calls are TRBV4-1 and TRBJ2-3; D remains unclear. Trimming took off 1 base at V and 2 bases at J, with 7 bases between the two ends. The CDR3 consists of 14 residues. Germline lookup yields CDR1 MGHRA and CDR2 YSYEKL. The CDR3 spells CASSQVANTDTQYF. Written as DNA, the CDR3 is TGCGCCAGCAGCCAAGTGGCAAACACAGATACGCAGTATTTT.

This chain links TRBV10-3 with TRBJ2-7; 7 bases fit TRBD1. J was trimmed by 5 bases and V by 2 bases; bases with no gene match: 9. The CDR3 runs to 15 residues. CDR1 ENHRY and CDR2 SYGVKD come from the germline V gene. The chain's CDR3 is CAISEPEQGRDEQYF. The CDR3 DNA reads TGTGCCATCAGTGAGCCCGAACAGGGGCGCGACGAGCAGTACTTC.

The sample holds one count of this clone. V usage is TRBV28 and J usage is TRBJ2-7, with D perhaps TRBD2 (6 bases). Germline lookup yields CDR1 MDHEN and CDR2 SYDVKM. This CDR3 has 13 residues. Deletions cut 6 bases from V and 4 bases from J, with 13 bases between. DNA of the CDR3: TGTGCCAGCAGCTCGGAGGGCTTTTACGAGCAGTACTTC. Residues: CASSSEGFYEQYF.

V usage is TRBV9 and J usage is TRBJ2-1; possible D gene TRBD1, 5 bases. Deletions cut 3 bases from V and 0 bases from J, with 13 bases between. Germline V gene lookup returns CDR1 SGDLS and CDR2 YYNGEE. This CDR3 has 16 residues. The CDR3 is CASSEGLVGSYNEQFF. CDR3 sequence (DNA): TGTGCCAGCAGCGAGGGGCTAGTTGGCTCCTACAATGAGCAGTTCTTC.

This chain uses TRBV27 with TRBJ2-7, with D unclear. The V end was cut by 2 bases, the J end by 0 bases, with 11 bases between. The CDR3 spans 15 residues. Per germline, CDR1 MNHEY and CDR2 SMNVEV (reference sequence). CDR3 bases: TGTGCCAGCAGTTTACTTACTGATCGCTCCTACGAGCAGTACTTC. Protein product: CASSLLTDRSYEQYF.

CDR3 in DNA: TGTGCCTGGAGCGGGGGGCTCGACGAGCAGTACTTC. This translates into CAWSGGLDEQYF. The rearrangement uses TRBV30 and TRBJ2-7; D is perhaps TRBD2 (7 bases). From germline, CDR1 is GTSNPN and CDR2 SVGIG (reference sequence). This CDR3 is 12 amino acids long. Trimming took off 3 bases at V and 5 bases at J, with 11 bases between the two ends. Together with reference TRBV30 and TRBJ2-7, the CDR3 gives the full variable domain: SQTIHQWPATLVQPVGSPLSLECTVEGTSNPNLYWYRQAAGRGLQLLFYSVGIGQISSEVPQNLSASRPQDRQFILSSKKLLLSDSGFYLCAWSGGLDEQYFGPGTRLTVT.

V gene TRBV19 combines with J gene TRBJ2-3; D gene unclear. This CDR3 is built from 13 residues. Trimming shortened V by 2 bases and J by 2 bases, and 5 bases separated the two germline ends. Germline V gene lookup returns CDR1 LNHDA and CDR2 SQIVND (reference sequence). CDR3 loop: CASSITYTDTQYF. As DNA, the CDR3 is TGTGCCAGTAGTATAACCTACACAGATACGCAGTATTTT.

The chain uses TRBV7-6 and TRBJ2-7; D is possibly TRBD1 (6 bases). The CDR3 length is 15 residues. Between the trimmed V and J ends, which lost 4 bases and 5 bases, there was a span of 18 bases. Germline lookup yields CDR1 SGHVS and CDR2 FNYEAQ. The DNA for the CDR3 is TGTGCCAGCAGCTCTACTCCGCTCGGGGACAACGAGCAGTACTTC. Protein: CASSSTPLGDNEQYF.

The V gene is TRBV5-4, the J gene TRBJ1-1, with 7 bases identical to TRBD1. The J segment lost 6 bases and the V segment lost 4 bases, leaving 6 bases of the junction unmatched. Germline loops: CDR1 SGHNT, CDR2 YYREEE (reference sequence). This CDR3 is built from 13 residues. The CDR3 DNA reads TGTGCCAGCAGCGCAACAGGGGTCGCTGAAGCTTTCTTT. It is translated as CASSATGVAEAFF. The full variable domain, completed using reference TRBV5-4 and TRBJ1-1, is ETGVTQSPTHLIKTRGQQVTLRCSSQSGHNTVSWYQQALGQGPQFIFQYYREEENGRGNFPPRFSGLQFPNYSSELNVNALELDDSALYLCASSATGVAEAFFGQGTRLTVV.

This chain links TRBV13 with TRBJ2-7; 8 nucleotides align to TRBD1. In germline, CDR1 is PRHDT, CDR2 FYEKMQ (reference sequence). V lost 2 bases to trimming and J lost 4 bases; unmatched junction nucleotides: 10. CDR3 size: 16 residues. The CDR3 loop reads CASSLTIGQGAYEQYF. The CDR3 nucleotides read TGTGCCAGCAGCTTAACCATAGGGCAGGGGGCATACGAGCAGTACTTC.

The chain has TRBV4-1 and TRBJ2-1; possible D gene TRBD1, 6 bases. This CDR3 region has 13 residues. The V and J ends lost 1 base and 9 bases respectively, with 10 bases between them. The germline CDR1 and CDR2 sequences are MGHRA and YSYEKL. CDR3 sequence (DNA): TGCGCCAGCAGCCAAGCACAGGGAACTGAGCAGTTCTTC. Its protein is CASSQAQGTEQFF.

The chain recombines TRBV2 with TRBJ1-1; D call uncertain. Deletions cut 7 bases from V and 0 bases from J, with 9 bases between. Germline loops: CDR1 SNHLY, CDR2 FYNNEI. This CDR3 contains 13 residues. The CDR3: CASNTAMNTEAFF. The CDR3 region has the DNA TGTGCCAGCAACACAGCCATGAACACTGAAGCTTTCTTT.

V is TRBV5-1 and J is TRBJ2-1, with 10 nucleotides matching TRBD1. CDR1 is SGHRS, CDR2 YFSETQ, per germline. V lost 2 bases and J lost 6; bases outside the gene matches: 11. The CDR3 runs to 17 residues. This CDR3 reads CASSLPFDRGLPNEQFF. DNA of the CDR3: TGCGCCAGCAGCTTACCTTTTGACAGGGGGCTACCCAATGAGCAGTTCTTC. The entire variable domain, with the rest obtained from reference TRBV5-1 and TRBJ2-1, is as follows: KAGVTQTPRYLIKTRGQQVTLSCSPISGHRSVSWYQQTPGQGLQFLFEYFSETQRNKGNFPGRFSGRQFSNSRSEMNVSTLELGDSALYLCASSLPFDRGLPNEQFFGPGTRLTVL.

V is TRBV7-8 and J is TRBJ2-7; 10 bases match TRBD2. J gave up 6 bases and V 3 bases, and 2 bases lay outside the gene matches. CDR3 length equals 13 residues. Germline values: CDR1 SGHVS, CDR2 FQNEAQ. CDR3 sequence (DNA): TGTGCCAGCAGCTTCGGACTAGCGGTCGAGCAGTACTTC. Amino acids: CASSFGLAVEQYF.

The chain recombines TRBV28 with TRBJ2-1, with TRBD1 matching over 7 bases. Trimming at V came to 7 bases and at J to 0 bases, leaving 0 bases not matched to a gene. Germline CDR1 and CDR2: MDHEN and SYDVKM. The CDR3 loop spans 13 amino acids. DNA of the CDR3: TGTGCCAGCACAGGGGGCTCCTACAATGAGCAGTTCTTC. It specifies CASTGGSYNEQFF.

V gene TRBV28 combines with J gene TRBJ1-2; TRBD1 agrees at 9 bases. The CDR3 spans 13 residues. V dropped 5 bases and J dropped 8; count of bases not matched to a gene: 6. Germline loops: CDR1 MDHEN, CDR2 SYDVKM. CDR3 amino acids: CASSTTGGLGYTF. The CDR3 DNA reads TGTGCCAGCAGTACCACAGGGGGCTTAGGCTACACCTTC.

V usage is TRBV7-3 and J usage is TRBJ2-1; tentatively, D is TRBD2 (5 bases). The V gene lost 5 bases and the J gene lost 9 bases, with 11 bases spanning the gap. The CDR3 is 12 residues long. The germline gives CDR1 SGHTA, CDR2 FQGTGA. CDR3 amino acids: CASSTSSFEQFF. For the CDR3, the DNA is TGTGCCAGCAGCACCTCTAGCTTTGAGCAGTTCTTC.

This chain links TRBV6-5 with TRBJ1-4; TRBD1 aligns across 10 bases. This CDR3 contains 15 residues. V lost 6 bases, J lost 7 bases, and 8 bases stayed unmatched. The germline CDR1 and CDR2 sequences are MNHEY and SVGAGI. This CDR3 reads CASSPGTGVGEKLFF. The CDR3 DNA reads TGTGCCAGCAGCCCCGGGACAGGGGTGGGTGAAAAACTGTTTTTT.

The chain links TRBV11-2 to TRBJ1-1; a weak D match, TRBD1 (5 bases). The V and J ends lost 5 bases and 5 bases respectively, with 12 bases between them. Germline CDR1 is SGHAT and CDR2 is FQNNGV. The CDR3 has 13 residues. CDR3 in amino acids: CASSLGRGTEAFF. For the CDR3, the DNA is TGTGCCAGCAGCCTAGGAAGGGGAACTGAAGCTTTCTTT.

The rearrangement uses TRBV28 and TRBJ2-1; 9 bases agree with TRBD1. Trimming removed 4 bases from V and 8 bases from J; junction bases left unmatched: 9. CDR1 and CDR2 (germline): MDHEN, SYDVKM. CDR3 size: 15 residues. CDR3 nucleotide sequence: TGTGCCAGCAGTTCCCGCCCCGGGACAGGGTATGAGCAGTTCTTC. This translates into CASSSRPGTGYEQFF.

The V gene is TRBV6-1, the J gene TRBJ1-3; no firm D call. The V and J ends lost 4 bases and 0 bases respectively, with 7 bases between them. Germline V gene sequence: CDR1 MNHNS, CDR2 SASEGT. CDR3 length: 14 amino acids. CDR3 region: CASSAVVSGNTIYF. CDR3 DNA sequence: TGTGCCAGCAGTGCGGTTGTCTCTGGAAACACCATATATTTT.

The chain joins TRBV9 to TRBJ2-1; 10 nucleotides agree with TRBD1. CDR3 length: 16 amino acids. Germline V gene data show CDR1 as SGDLS and CDR2 as YYNGEE. J gave up 8 bases and V 4 bases, and 12 bases lay outside the gene matches. The CDR3 reads CASSPFGQGERDEQFF. The CDR3 nucleotides are TGTGCCAGCAGCCCCTTCGGACAGGGGGAAAGGGATGAGCAGTTCTTC.